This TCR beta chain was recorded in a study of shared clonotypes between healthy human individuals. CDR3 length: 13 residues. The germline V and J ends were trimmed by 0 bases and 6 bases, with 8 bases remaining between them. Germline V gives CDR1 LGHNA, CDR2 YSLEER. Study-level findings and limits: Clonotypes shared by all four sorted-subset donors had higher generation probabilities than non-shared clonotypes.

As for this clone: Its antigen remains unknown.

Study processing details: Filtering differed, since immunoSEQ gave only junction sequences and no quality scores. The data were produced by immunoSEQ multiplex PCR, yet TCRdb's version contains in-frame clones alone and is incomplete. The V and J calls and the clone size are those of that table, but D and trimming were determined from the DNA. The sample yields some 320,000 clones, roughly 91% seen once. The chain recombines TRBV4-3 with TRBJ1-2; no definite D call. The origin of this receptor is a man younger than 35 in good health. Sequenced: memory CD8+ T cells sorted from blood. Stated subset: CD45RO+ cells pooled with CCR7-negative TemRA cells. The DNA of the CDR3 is TGCGCCAGCAGCCAAGACAGTGGGGATGGCTACACCTTC. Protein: CASSQDSGDGYTF.